The 10 T cell receptor beta chains listed next were all sequenced from one sample in a study of blood T cell repertoires in COVID-19. Here immunoSEQ multiplex PCR was the method, and the copy in TCRdb shows in-frame clones only, minus some. The table records roughly 140,000 clones, about 80% of them present only once. The source material was peripheral blood. The receptors shown here come from a man aged 65 to 79 with acute or convalescent COVID-19.

V is TRBV5-1 and J is TRBJ2-7; perhaps TRBD1 as D (6 bases). V dropped 4 bases and J dropped 0 bases, with 14 bases sitting between them. Germline CDR1 SGHRS, CDR2 YFSETQ. This CDR3 region has 15 residues. The CDR3 loop reads CASSPHRAFSYEQYF. The DNA for the CDR3 is TGCGCCAGCAGCCCCCACAGGGCCTTCTCCTACGAGCAGTACTTC.

The chain combines TRBV3-1 (or the pseudogene TRBV3-2) with TRBJ1-3, with D hard to call. Germline CDR1 LGHDT, CDR2 YNNKEL (reference sequence). The CDR3 has 15 residues. The V end lost 1 base, the J end lost 1 base, and 8 bases lay between the germline ends. The CDR3 DNA reads TGTGCCAGCAGCCAAGGACGGGGTTCTGGAAACACCATATATTTT. This encodes CASSQGRGSGNTIYF.

V usage is TRBV7-2 and J usage is TRBJ1-2; D is uncertain. The CDR3 runs 11 residues. Germline CDR1 is SGHTA and CDR2 is FQGNSA. V was trimmed by 5 bases and J by 3 bases, leaving 4 bases between them. CDR3 region: CASSRDYGYTF. CDR3 sequence (DNA): TGTGCCAGCAGCCGGGACTATGGCTACACCTTC.

The chain couples TRBV6-5 to TRBJ2-1; the match to TRBD2 covers 9 bases. This CDR3 has 15 amino acids. V lost 4 bases, J lost 2 bases, and 3 bases stayed unmatched. CDR1 and CDR2 (germline): MNHEY, SVGAGI. Here the CDR3 reads CASSSTSGPYNEQFF. The CDR3 bases are TGTGCCAGCAGTTCGACTAGCGGACCCTACAATGAGCAGTTCTTC.

CDR3: CASSLSQGSSPLHF. CDR3 bases: TGTGCCAGCAGCTTGAGCCAGGGAAGTTCACCCCTCCACTTT. The genes are TRBV5-8 and TRBJ1-6; D possibly corresponds to TRBD1 (5 bases). Trimming pared 1 base from V and 9 bases from J, leaving 11 bases between. The CDR3 contains 14 residues. CDR1 and CDR2 (germline): SGHTS, YDEGEE.

Remarks on this clone: Other DNA sequences of this sample code for an identical CDR3. The gene calls are TRBV11-1 and TRBJ2-1; 11 positions agree with TRBD2. CDR1 and CDR2 from the germline V gene are SGHAT and FQDESV (reference sequence). J lost 3 bases, V lost 5 bases, and 3 bases had no gene match. This CDR3 has 15 amino acids. The CDR3 coding sequence is TGTGCCAGCAGCCGACTAGCGGGGAGCTACAATGAGCAGTTCTTC. As protein: CASSRLAGSYNEQFF. The whole variable domain, filled in from reference TRBV11-1 and TRBJ2-1, reads EAEVAQSPRYKITEKSQAVAFWCDPISGHATLYWYRQILGQGPELLVQFQDESVVDDSQLPKDRFSAERLKGVDSTLKIQPAELGDSAMYLCASSRLAGSYNEQFFGPGTRLTVL.

The CDR3 region has the DNA TGTGCCAGCAGCACCCGACAGGGCTCCTATAATTCACCCCTCCACTTT. This translates into CASSTRQGSYNSPLHF. The chain links TRBV7-2 to TRBJ1-6, with 7 nucleotides matching TRBD1. Germline V gene lookup returns CDR1 SGHTA and CDR2 FQGNSA. The CDR3 covers 16 residues. The J segment lost 0 bases and the V segment lost 5 bases, leaving 4 bases of the junction unmatched. Full variable domain (missing parts from reference TRBV7-2 and TRBJ1-6): GAGVSQSPSNKVTEKGKDVELRCDPISGHTALYWYRQSLGQGLEFLIYFQGNSAPDKSGLPSDRFSAERTGGSVSTLTIQRTQQEDSAVYLCASSTRQGSYNSPLHFGNGTRLTVT.

The chain uses TRBV6-5 and TRBJ1-5; no firm D call. The germline V and J ends were trimmed by 0 bases and 5 bases, with 8 bases remaining between them. Germline V gene data show CDR1 as MNHEY and CDR2 as SVGAGI. The CDR3 sequence is 14 residues long. The CDR3: CASSYSPQYQPQHF. The CDR3 region has the DNA TGTGCCAGCAGTTACTCGCCGCAGTATCAGCCCCAGCATTTT.

The sample holds a few counts of this clone. The V call is TRBV20-1, the J call TRBJ1-1, with D unclear. The CDR3 consists of 13 residues. Germline CDR1 DFQATT, CDR2 SNEGSKA (reference sequence). Trimming shortened V by 3 bases and J by 8 bases, and 16 bases separated the two germline ends. The CDR3, as DNA: TGCAGTGCTAGTCCCACCCCCCGGCGGGAAGCTTTCTTT. Translated, it gives CSASPTPRREAFF.

V gene TRBV13 combines with J gene TRBJ2-3, with D tentatively TRBD2 (5 bases). CDR1 is PRHDT and CDR2 is FYEKMQ in the germline V gene (reference sequence). CDR3 size: 16 residues. Between the trimmed V and J ends, which lost 5 bases and 4 bases, there was a span of 19 bases. The CDR3 coding sequence is TGTGCCAGCAGCCCCCCCTTCGAGGGTGGTCCAGATACGCAGTATTTT. Its protein product is CASSPPFEGGPDTQYF.